The rows below give T cell receptor beta chains drawn from one sample of a study of control samples from healthy donors and cancer patients. Assay used: immunoSEQ multiplex PCR; TCRdb lists only in-frame clones, some missing. The data contain approximately 190,000 clones, roughly nine tenths of them singletons. Specimen: blood. The receptors were gathered from a man aged 30-40 years in good health. Both conserved end residues are part of each CDR3. The D gene is left open where the match is weak. Only some rows state a clone size, as once, few, many or a class for expanded clones.

j_gene: TRBJ2-2
abundance: NA
d_gene: NA
v_gene: TRBV12-1
CDR3nt: TGTGCCAGCAGCGACTCTCTGGGGGGAGACACCGGGGAGCTGTTTTTT
CDR3aa: CASSDSLGGDTGELFF

j_gene: TRBJ1-5
abundance: NA
d_gene: TRBD1
v_gene: TRBV6-5
CDR3nt: TGTGCCAGCACCCCGGACAGGGGAAGCAATCAGCCCCAGCATTTT
CDR3aa: CASTPDRGSNQPQHF

j_gene: TRBJ1-5
abundance: NA
d_gene: TRBD1
v_gene: TRBV27
CDR3nt: TGTGCCAGCAGTTTAAGGGGACAGGGGGCGAATCAGCCCCAGCATTTT
CDR3aa: CASSLRGQGANQPQHF

j_gene: TRBJ2-7
abundance: NA
d_gene: TRBD1
v_gene: TRBV5-1
CDR3nt: TGCGCCAGCAGCACCGGACAGGGAAACTCCTACGAGCAGTACTTC
CDR3aa: CASSTGQGNSYEQYF

j_gene: TRBJ2-5
abundance: NA
d_gene: NA
v_gene: TRBV18
CDR3nt: TGTGCCAGCTCACCACGGGACGGCGAAGAGACCCAGTACTTC
CDR3aa: CASSPRDGEETQYF

j_gene: TRBJ2-3
abundance: few
d_gene: TRBD2
v_gene: TRBV5-4
CDR3nt: TGTGCCAGCAGCTTCCCGGGACTAGCGGGGGGAAGAACAGATACGCAGTATTTT
CDR3aa: CASSFPGLAGGRTDTQYF

j_gene: TRBJ2-3
abundance: NA
d_gene: NA
v_gene: TRBV4-1
CDR3nt: TGCGCCAGCAGCCAAGAACAACAGCCCCAGCATACGCAGTATTTT
CDR3aa: CASSQEQQPQHTQYF

j_gene: TRBJ2-3
abundance: NA
d_gene: NA
v_gene: TRBV12-3/TRBV12-4
CDR3nt: TGTGCCAGCGGGGCGGCCAGCACAGATACGCAGTATTTT
CDR3aa: CASGAASTDTQYF

j_gene: TRBJ2-1
abundance: NA
d_gene: TRBD2
v_gene: TRBV5-1
CDR3nt: TGCGCCAGCAGCTTGGTATCGAGTGGGGGGGTCGGTAATGAGCAGTTCTTC
CDR3aa: CASSLVSSGGVGNEQFF

j_gene: TRBJ1-5
abundance: once
d_gene: TRBD1
v_gene: TRBV3-1/TRBV3-2
CDR3nt: TGTGCCAGCAGCCACACAGGGGGTTATAGCAATCAGCCCCAGCATTTT
CDR3aa: CASSHTGGYSNQPQHF

j_gene: TRBJ2-3
abundance: NA
d_gene: TRBD1
v_gene: TRBV5-1
CDR3nt: TGCGCCAGCAGCTCGGGACAGGGTCTAAGCACAGATACGCAGTATTTT
CDR3aa: CASSSGQGLSTDTQYF

j_gene: TRBJ1-1
abundance: NA
d_gene: NA
v_gene: TRBV21-1
CDR3nt: TGTGCCAGCACCAAACTAGGGGAGGGCGAGGGAGCTTTCTTT
CDR3aa: CASTKLGEGEGAFF